Listed below are T cell receptor beta chains from one sample, sequenced in a study of blood T cell repertoires in COVID-19. Generated by immunoSEQ multiplex PCR, the TCRdb table keeps only in-frame clones and is missing some. The sample lists about 220,000 clones, roughly 80% occurring once. The material sequenced was peripheral blood. These receptors were obtained from a human donor in a cohort sampled during active COVID-19. Both conserved end residues are part of each CDR3. D genes are given only for firm matches. Not all rows give a size; the values are once, few, many and, for expanded clones, a class.

NA	TRBV27	TRBJ2-2	TRBD2	TGTGCCAGCAGTTCGCCGGGACTAGGGCGGACCGGGGAGCTGTTTTTT	CASSSPGLGRTGELFF
NA	TRBV29-1	TRBJ1-2	NA	TGCAGCGTTGTCAAGGAGTCCAACTATGGCTACACCTTC	CSVVKESNYGYTF
NA	TRBV5-6	TRBJ1-3	NA	TGTGCCAGCAGCTTGTACAGGGCTGGAAACACCATATATTTT	CASSLYRAGNTIYF
NA	TRBV28	TRBJ2-7	TRBD2	TGTGCCAGCAGTTTGGTGGGCGGGAGGAATCCCTACGAGCAGTACTTC	CASSLVGGRNPYEQYF
few	TRBV30	TRBJ2-1	NA	TGTGCCTGGAGTGTATTTCTCTTAGCTGGGGGGAACAATGAGCAGTTCTTC	CAWSVFLLAGGNNEQFF
few	TRBV9	TRBJ2-7	TRBD2	TGTGCCAGCAGCGCGACTAGCTATTTTGACGAGCAGTACTTC	CASSATSYFDEQYF
NA	TRBV7-2	TRBJ1-2	NA	TGTGCCAGCAGCTTCAGAGGGAGTTATGGCTACACCTTC	CASSFRGSYGYTF
NA	TRBV7-2	TRBJ2-5	TRBD2	TGTGCCAGCAGCCTAGCGGGAGTCGCAGAGACCCAGTACTTC	CASSLAGVAETQYF
NA	TRBV2	TRBJ1-3	NA	TGTGCCAGCAGTGATCTAAACACCATATATTTT	CASSDLNTIYF
NA	TRBV5-4	TRBJ2-1	TRBD2	TGTGCCAGCAGCTTGGCCGAACTAGCGGCTTCCTACAATGAGCAGTTCTTC	CASSLAELAASYNEQFF
NA	TRBV27	TRBJ2-1	TRBD2	TGTGCCAGCAGTAAACCGGGACTAGACTACAATGAGCAGTTCTTC	CASSKPGLDYNEQFF
NA	TRBV28	TRBJ1-1	TRBD1	TGTGCCAGCAATATTCAGGGGGCAGGCACTGAAGCTTTCTTT	CASNIQGAGTEAFF
NA	TRBV27	TRBJ2-5	NA	TGTGCCAGCAGTCCTCGAAGTAGTCAAGAGACCCAGTACTTC	CASSPRSSQETQYF
NA	TRBV7-3	TRBJ2-1	TRBD2	TGTGCCAGCAGCTTAAACCCTAGCGGGAGTATTGAGCAGTTCTTC	CASSLNPSGSIEQFF
NA	TRBV5-5	TRBJ2-3	NA	TGTGCCAGCAGCTTGGAGGTCGGGGGGCAGTATTTT	CASSLEVGGQYF
NA	TRBV27	TRBJ2-5	TRBD1	TGTGCCAGCAGTACCGAGGACAGGGTGGCTAAAGAGACCCAGTACTTC	CASSTEDRVAKETQYF
NA	TRBV28	TRBJ2-1	NA	TGTGCCAGCAGTTTAAGCCCAGCGGCCGAGCAGTTCTTC	CASSLSPAAEQFF
NA	TRBV3-1/TRBV3-2	TRBJ2-7	TRBD2	TGTGCCAGCAGCCGTAGCGGGGCAGCCTACGAGCAGTACTTC	CASSRSGAAYEQYF
once	TRBV6-4	TRBJ1-1	NA	TGTGCCAGCAGTGACCCACCGCGACGACAGCTTCCCTCGAGGGAAGCTTTCTTT	CASSDPPRRQLPSREAFF
NA	TRBV19	TRBJ1-5	NA	TGTGCCAGTAGTCCGCCAGGAAATCAGCCCCAGCATTTT	CASSPPGNQPQHF
NA	TRBV11-2	TRBJ2-7	TRBD2	TGTGCCAGCAGCTTTGCTGAGCGGGGGGCCTACGAGCAGTACTTC	CASSFAERGAYEQYF
NA	TRBV19	TRBJ1-1	NA	TGTGCCAGTACCCCGGTGGTTTGGAACACTGAAGCTTTCTTT	CASTPVVWNTEAFF
NA	TRBV6-5	TRBJ1-5	NA	TGTGCCAGCAGAGAGGGACTGGGGAATCAGCCCCAGCATTTT	CASREGLGNQPQHF
NA	TRBV21-1	TRBJ2-7	NA	TGTGCCAGCCGGACAGGGGGCTTATTGTACGAGCAGTACTTC	CASRTGGLLYEQYF
NA	TRBV27	TRBJ2-1	NA	TGTGCCAGCAGTCCCTACCACGATGAGCAGTTCTTC	CASSPYHDEQFF
NA	TRBV6-5	TRBJ1-1	NA	TGTGCCAGCAGTTACTCGATTGCTTGGGGGGCTGAAGCTTTCTTT	CASSYSIAWGAEAFF
once	TRBV6-5	TRBJ1-1	TRBD1	TGTGCCAGCAGTTACTCAGGGACAGGGTACACTGAAGCTTTCTTT	CASSYSGTGYTEAFF
NA	TRBV7-9	TRBJ1-1	TRBD1	TGTGCCAGCAGCCGTACAGGGGCGGTAAGGAACACTGAAGCTTTCTTT	CASSRTGAVRNTEAFF
NA	TRBV4-3	TRBJ2-1	TRBD2	TGCGCCAGCAGCCAGAAACTAGCGGGAGGGGGTAATGAGCAGTTCTTC	CASSQKLAGGGNEQFF
NA	TRBV6-1	TRBJ2-3	TRBD2	TGTGCCAGCAGTGAAATGGTAGCGGGAGGACGCACAGATACGCAGTATTTT	CASSEMVAGGRTDTQYF
NA	TRBV6-5	TRBJ1-3	NA	TGTGCCAGCAGTTACCGGGGTACTGGAAACACCATATATTTT	CASSYRGTGNTIYF
NA	TRBV6-2/TRBV6-3	TRBJ2-7	TRBD1	TGTGCCAGCAGTTTCAACAGGGGGCCGTCTAACGAGCAGTACTTC	CASSFNRGPSNEQYF
few	TRBV2	TRBJ2-2	NA	TGTGCCAGCAGGCGCACCGGGGAGCTGTTTTTT	CASRRTGELFF
NA	TRBV29-1	TRBJ2-7	TRBD1	TGCAGCACCAGGGACAGGGCCTACGAGCAGTACTTC	CSTRDRAYEQYF
NA	TRBV11-3	TRBJ2-2	TRBD1	TGTGCCAGCAGCGATGACAGGGACCGGGCCGGGGAGCTGTTTTTT	CASSDDRDRAGELFF
NA	TRBV11-2	TRBJ2-7	NA	TGTGCCAGCAGCTTTGGCCCCCAGTACGAGCAGTACTTC	CASSFGPQYEQYF
NA	TRBV29-1	TRBJ2-5	NA	TGCAGCGGACGGACAGCCGGACCTACAGAGACCCAGTACTTC	CSGRTAGPTETQYF
NA	TRBV11-3	TRBJ1-2	NA	TGTGCCAGCAGCTTAGATCGAGGCGGCGGCTACACCTTC	CASSLDRGGGYTF
few	TRBV3-1/TRBV3-2	TRBJ2-5	TRBD2	TGTGCCACAGGGGCTAGCGGGATCTTAGGGGAGACCCAGTACTTC	CATGASGILGETQYF
many	TRBV7-2	TRBJ2-7	TRBD2	TGTGCCAGCAGCTTACCCGCTAGCGGGTACTCCTACGAGCAGTACTTC	CASSLPASGYSYEQYF
NA	TRBV5-6	TRBJ2-7	NA	TGTGCCAGCAGCTTTAGCGGAGCCTACGAGCAGTACTTC	CASSFSGAYEQYF
few	TRBV5-4	TRBJ2-7	NA	TGTGCCAGCAGCTTGGCGTGGGCCAGAGGACTCGGCGAGCAGTACTTC	CASSLAWARGLGEQYF
NA	TRBV4-3	TRBJ1-2	TRBD1	TGCGCCAGCAGGCAACTGGGGAAGGGGGCTTACTATGGCTACACCTTC	CASRQLGKGAYYGYTF
NA	TRBV28	TRBJ2-1	TRBD2	TGTGCCAGCAGCTCTACCGGGACTAGCGGCAATGAGCAGTTCTTC	CASSSTGTSGNEQFF
once	TRBV18	TRBJ2-7	TRBD1	TGTGCCAGCTCACAGGACAGGGCCGACTCCTACGAGCAGTACTTC	CASSQDRADSYEQYF
NA	TRBV30	TRBJ2-7	TRBD1	TGTGCCTGGAGTGCTGGACAGGGTGTATCCTACGAGCAGTACTTC	CAWSAGQGVSYEQYF
NA	TRBV9	TRBJ1-2	TRBD1	TGTGCCAGCAGCGTAGCTGTAGACAGGGCTAACTATGGCTACACCTTC	CASSVAVDRANYGYTF
NA	TRBV6-5	TRBJ1-1	TRBD1	TGTGCCAGCAACGACAGGGGCAGGGGGACTGAAGCTTTCTTT	CASNDRGRGTEAFF
medium-sized	TRBV2	TRBJ2-1	NA	TGTGCCAGCAGCGATCCGGGACACAGCTCCTACAATGAGCAGTTCTTC	CASSDPGHSSYNEQFF
NA	TRBV7-2	TRBJ2-1	NA	TGTGCCAGCAGCCTCCAGGGATATGCCTACAATGAGCAGTTCTTC	CASSLQGYAYNEQFF
NA	TRBV28	TRBJ1-1	TRBD1	TGTGCCAGCAGGCTCGGGACAGTGAACACTGAAGCTTTCTTT	CASRLGTVNTEAFF
NA	TRBV5-1	TRBJ2-3	TRBD1	TGCGCCAGCAGCCTGGACAGGGTTAGGTCGGATACGCAGTATTTT	CASSLDRVRSDTQYF
NA	TRBV6-5	TRBJ2-7	TRBD2	TGTGCCAGCAGTTACGGGACTAGCGGGTTGTACGAGCAGTACTTC	CASSYGTSGLYEQYF